A single sample gave rise to the 5 T cell receptor beta chains below, sequenced in a study of blood T cell repertoires in COVID-19. Only in-frame clones appear in the TCRdb table, and some are missing; sequencing was by immunoSEQ multiplex PCR. The sample records under 35,000 clones, less than 90% being singletons. Specimen: peripheral blood. The receptors derive from a woman aged 55-69 years with active COVID-19.

This chain joins TRBV12-3 or TRBV12-4 and TRBJ2-3; D call uncertain. CDR3 length equals 13 residues. The V end was cut by 10 bases, the J end by 0 bases, with 11 bases between. CDR3 nucleotides: TGTGCCACTAGAAAACTTAGCACAGATACGCAGTATTTT. Translation: CATRKLSTDTQYF.

J is TRBJ1-5 and V is TRBV19, with D tentatively TRBD1 (6 bases). CDR3 length equals 16 residues. Looked up from germline, CDR1 is LNHDA and CDR2 is SQIVND (reference sequence). Trimming took off 3 bases at V and 9 bases at J, with 21 bases between the two ends. The DNA for the CDR3 is TGTGCCAGTAGTATCGCCACCGGACGGGACAAGCTGCCCCAGCATTTT. It codes for CASSIATGRDKLPQHF.

Here the CDR3 reads CASRLSSSYNSPLHF. The CDR3 bases are TGTGCCAGTCGCCTTTCGAGCTCCTATAATTCACCCCTCCACTTT. This rearrangement joins TRBV7-2 to TRBJ1-6; D is unclear. Germline CDR1 and CDR2: SGHTA and FQGNSA. This CDR3 has 15 amino acids. V was pared by 9 bases and J by 0 bases, with 12 bases between.

The rearrangement joins TRBV24-1 to TRBJ2-3, with D uncertain. Trimming cost V 4 bases and J 3 bases, with 10 bases left between them. The CDR3 runs 14 residues. Per germline, CDR1 KGHDR and CDR2 SFDVKD. CDR3 coding DNA: TGTGCCACCAGTGAATCTACAGTGACAGATACGCAGTATTTT. This gives the protein CATSESTVTDTQYF.

This clone was picked up a small number of times. V is TRBV4-1 and J is TRBJ2-7; 14 bases are shared with TRBD2. CDR1 is MGHRA, CDR2 YSYEKL, per germline. V lost 0 bases, J lost 2 bases, and 15 bases stayed unmatched. The CDR3 has 21 residues. The CDR3 loop reads CASSQDGALGLAGAEPYEQYF. The CDR3 DNA sequence: TGCGCCAGCAGCCAAGATGGGGCTTTGGGACTAGCGGGAGCTGAGCCCTACGAGCAGTACTTC.